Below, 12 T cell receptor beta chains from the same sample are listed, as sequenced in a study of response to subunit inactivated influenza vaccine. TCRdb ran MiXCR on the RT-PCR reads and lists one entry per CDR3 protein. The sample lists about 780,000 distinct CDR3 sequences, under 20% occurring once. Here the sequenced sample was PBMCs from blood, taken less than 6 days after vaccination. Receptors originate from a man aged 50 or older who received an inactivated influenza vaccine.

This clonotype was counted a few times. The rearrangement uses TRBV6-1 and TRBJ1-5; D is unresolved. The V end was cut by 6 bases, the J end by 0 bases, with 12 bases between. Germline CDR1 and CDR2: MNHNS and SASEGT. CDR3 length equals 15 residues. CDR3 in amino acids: CASRPDLYSNQPQHF. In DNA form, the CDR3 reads TGTGCCAGCAGACCGGACCTTTATAGCAATCAGCCCCAGCATTTT.

The CDR3 loop is CASSATLAGRYNEQFF. CDR3 bases: TGTGCCAGCAGCGCTACTCTAGCGGGCCGTTACAATGAGCAGTTCTTC. V and J are TRBV7-2 and TRBJ2-1, with 8 nucleotides matching TRBD2. Germline V CDR1 and CDR2: SGHTA, FQGNSA. This CDR3 has 16 residues. V dropped 5 bases and J dropped 4; count of bases not matched to a gene: 10.

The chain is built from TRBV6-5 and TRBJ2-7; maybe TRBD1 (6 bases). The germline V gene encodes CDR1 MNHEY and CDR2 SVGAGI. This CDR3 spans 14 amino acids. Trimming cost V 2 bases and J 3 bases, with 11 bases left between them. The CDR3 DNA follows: TGTGCCAGCAGTTACGGAAGAGGGGGCTACGAGCAGTACTTC. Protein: CASSYGRGGYEQYF.

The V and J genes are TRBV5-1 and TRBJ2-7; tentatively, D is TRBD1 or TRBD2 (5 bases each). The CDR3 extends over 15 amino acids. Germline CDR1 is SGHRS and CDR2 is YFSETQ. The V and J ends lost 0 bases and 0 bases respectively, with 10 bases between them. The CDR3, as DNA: TGCGCCAGCAGCTTGGGGGACGGAAGCTCCTACGAGCAGTACTTC. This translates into CASSLGDGSSYEQYF.

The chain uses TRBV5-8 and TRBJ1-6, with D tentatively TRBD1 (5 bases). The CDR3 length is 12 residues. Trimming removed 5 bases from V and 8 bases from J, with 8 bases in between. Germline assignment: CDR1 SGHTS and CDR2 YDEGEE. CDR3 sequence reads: CASSGRDSPLHF. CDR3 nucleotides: TGTGCCAGCAGTGGCAGGGATTCACCCCTCCACTTT.

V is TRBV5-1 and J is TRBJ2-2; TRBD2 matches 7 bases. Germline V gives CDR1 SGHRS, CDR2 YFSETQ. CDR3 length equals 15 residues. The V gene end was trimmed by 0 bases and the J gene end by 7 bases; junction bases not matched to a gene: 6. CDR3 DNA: TGCGCCAGCAGCTTGGAGGCTAGCGGTCTCGGGGAGCTGTTTTTT. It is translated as CASSLEASGLGELFF.

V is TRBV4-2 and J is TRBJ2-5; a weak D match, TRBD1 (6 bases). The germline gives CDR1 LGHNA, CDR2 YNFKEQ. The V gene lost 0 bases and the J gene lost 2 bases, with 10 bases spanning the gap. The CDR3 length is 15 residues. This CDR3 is CASSQDQGQQETQYF. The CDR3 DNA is TGTGCCAGCAGCCAAGACCAGGGGCAGCAAGAGACCCAGTACTTC.

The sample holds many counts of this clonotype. CDR3 sequence (DNA): TGCGCCAGCAGCCAAGGGGGCGCAAGTATCAATCAGCCCCAGCATTTT. This codes for CASSQGGASINQPQHF. V and J are TRBV4-1 and TRBJ1-5, with a possible D match to TRBD1 (5 bases). The CDR3 consists of 16 residues. The germline gives CDR1 MGHRA, CDR2 YSYEKL. V lost 1 base and J lost 3, with 13 bases in between.

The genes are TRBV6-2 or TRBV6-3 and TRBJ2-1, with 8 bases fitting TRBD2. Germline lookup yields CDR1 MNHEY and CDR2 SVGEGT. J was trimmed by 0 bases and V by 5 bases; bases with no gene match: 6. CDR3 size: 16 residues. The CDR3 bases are TGTGCCAGCAGTGATCCGGGGACTAGCTCCTACAATGAGCAGTTCTTC. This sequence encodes CASSDPGTSSYNEQFF.

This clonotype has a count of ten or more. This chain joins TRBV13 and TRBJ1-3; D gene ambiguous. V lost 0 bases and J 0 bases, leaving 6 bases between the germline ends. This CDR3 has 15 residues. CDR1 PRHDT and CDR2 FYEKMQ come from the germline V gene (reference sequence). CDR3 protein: CASSLGDSSGNTIYF. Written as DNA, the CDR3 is TGTGCCAGCAGCTTAGGTGATTCCTCTGGAAACACCATATATTTT.

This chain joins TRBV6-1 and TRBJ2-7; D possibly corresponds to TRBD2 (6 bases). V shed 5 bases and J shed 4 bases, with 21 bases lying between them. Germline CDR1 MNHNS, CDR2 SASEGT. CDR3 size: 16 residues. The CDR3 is CASSPGRVGGDYEQYF. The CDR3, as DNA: TGTGCCAGCAGTCCAGGCCGAGTGGGAGGTGATTACGAGCAGTACTTC.

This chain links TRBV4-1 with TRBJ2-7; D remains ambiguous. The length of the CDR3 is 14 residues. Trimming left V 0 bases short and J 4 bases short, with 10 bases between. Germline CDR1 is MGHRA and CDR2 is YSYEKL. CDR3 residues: CASSQDLGVYEQYF. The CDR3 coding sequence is TGCGCCAGCAGCCAAGATCTTGGGGTGTACGAGCAGTACTTC.